This passage covers 30 T cell receptor beta chains from one sample sequenced in a study of T cells after yellow fever vaccination (dated by TCRdb to the late 2010s). The library was prepared using 5' RACE. Sequencing instrument: Illumina HiSeq 2500. TCRdb took the public reads, trimmed them with fastp at Q25, ran MiXCR for clone calling and kept in-frame beta chains. Each record represents a unique CDR3 protein, reported with the most common genes and DNA among its rows. The sample includes approximately 140,000 distinct CDR3 sequences, with about 7.7% observed a single time. The ten largest clones take up under 0.95% of the sample. In light of the paper, this sample's treatment or condition label describes: live attenuated yellow fever vaccine strain. Sequencing was performed on CD4+ T cells sorted from PBMCs, taken 5 days after the yellow fever booster vaccination. The source of these receptors is a man aged 25-45 years who received the YFV17D yellow fever vaccine.

Many counts were recorded for this clonotype. This rearrangement joins TRBV5-1 to TRBJ2-3; the match to TRBD2 covers 7 bases. Germline CDR1 and CDR2: SGHRS and YFSETQ. V lost 5 bases, J lost 0 bases, and 6 bases stayed unmatched. CDR3 size: 15 residues. Here the CDR3 reads CASSWTGGSTDTQYF. CDR3 nucleotides: TGCGCCAGCAGTTGGACGGGAGGAAGCACAGATACGCAGTATTTT.

This clonotype was found many times. V and J are TRBV12-3 or TRBV12-4 and TRBJ2-2; D not certain. The CDR3 consists of 13 residues. V was trimmed by 2 bases and J by 4 bases, leaving 5 bases between them. CDR3 in amino acids: CASSLWGTGELFF. The DNA of the CDR3 is TGTGCCAGCAGTTTATGGGGCACCGGGGAGCTGTTTTTT.

This clonotype has at least ten counts. The chain links TRBV6-2 or TRBV6-3 to TRBJ2-7, with 7 bases lining up with TRBD1. V lost 7 bases to trimming and J lost 3 bases; unmatched junction nucleotides: 9. CDR1 is MNHEY and CDR2 is SVGEGT in the germline V gene. CDR3 length: 14 amino acids. CDR3 protein: CASTPSGGYYEQYF. CDR3 DNA sequence: TGTGCCAGCACCCCCTCAGGGGGTTACTACGAGCAGTACTTC.

This clonotype appeared many times. The V gene is TRBV2, the J gene TRBJ2-1; TRBD1 might be the D (6 bases). CDR3 length: 12 amino acids. V lost 8 bases to trimming and J lost 10 bases, with 15 bases between them. Germline CDR1 is SNHLY and CDR2 is FYNNEI. The DNA for the CDR3 is TGTGCCAGCCTTCGACAGGCAACCGAGCAGTTCTTC. This gives the protein CASLRQATEQFF.

This clonotype was counted ten times or more. The rearrangement uses TRBV20-1 and TRBJ2-1, with TRBD1 matching 8 bases. Per the germline V gene, CDR1 is DFQATT and CDR2 is SNEGSKA (reference sequence). After removal of 5 bases from V and 5 bases from J, the junction contained 11 bases not matched to a gene. The length of the CDR3 is 15 residues. CDR3 residues: CSAARGQGANNEQFF. CDR3 bases: TGCAGTGCTGCCCGAGGCCAGGGGGCAAACAATGAGCAGTTCTTC.

This clonotype was found many times. The chain is built from TRBV20-1 and TRBJ1-4, with TRBD1 as a possible D gene (5 bases). Trimming shortened V by 3 bases and J by 7 bases, and 12 bases separated the two germline ends. The germline V gene has CDR1 DFQATT and CDR2 SNEGSKA (reference sequence). The CDR3 is made up of 13 amino acids. The CDR3: CSASPGPGEKLFF. Written as DNA, the CDR3 is TGCAGTGCTAGTCCAGGGCCCGGTGAAAAACTGTTTTTT.

The table lists this clonotype with many counts. The chain joins TRBV10-3 to TRBJ2-2; TRBD1 agrees at 7 bases. Germline lookup yields CDR1 ENHRY and CDR2 SYGVKD. The CDR3 is made up of 16 amino acids. V lost 0 bases and J lost 2; bases outside the gene matches: 3. The CDR3 here is CAISESTGSNTGELFF. In nucleotides, the CDR3 is TGTGCCATCAGTGAGTCGACAGGGTCCAACACCGGGGAGCTGTTTTTT.

The chain employs TRBV20-1 and TRBJ2-7, with D perhaps TRBD1 or TRBD2 (5 bases each). The CDR3 runs 14 residues. V was shortened by 2 bases and J by 0 bases, with 11 bases between the two germline ends. Germline V CDR1 and CDR2: DFQATT, SNEGSKA (reference sequence). For the CDR3, the DNA is TGCAGTGCTAGAACCGGGACCGACTCCTACGAGCAGTACTTC. The encoded protein is CSARTGTDSYEQYF.

In this sample, this clonotype turned up many times. The chain is built from TRBV6-1 and TRBJ2-4; no clear D. Germline assignment: CDR1 MNHNS and CDR2 SASEGT. V was cut by 6 bases and J by 2 bases, with 8 bases left in between. The CDR3 is made up of 13 amino acids. CDR3 residues: CASRVSPKNIQYF. As DNA, the CDR3 is TGTGCCAGCAGGGTGTCACCCAAAAACATTCAGTACTTC.

As for this clonotype: The junction and the germline gene differ at one end; a read error may be behind it. The rearrangement uses TRBV7-8 and TRBJ2-1; D ambiguous. The germline gives CDR1 SGHVS, CDR2 FQNEAQ. The CDR3 has 14 amino acids. The CDR3 here is CASRLVGPFNEQFF. The CDR3, as DNA: TGTGCCAGCAGATTAGTGGGCCCCTTCAATGAGCAGTTCTTC.

Ten or more counts support this clonotype. The chain is built from TRBV5-1 and TRBJ2-7; 9 bases line up with TRBD1. The V and J ends lost 5 bases and 4 bases, in that order; junction bases with no gene match: 10. CDR3 size: 15 residues. CDR1 is SGHRS and CDR2 is YFSETQ in the germline V gene. CDR3 loop: CASRIRGTGMYEQYF. The CDR3 nucleotides read TGCGCCAGCAGAATCCGCGGGACAGGGATGTACGAGCAGTACTTC.

This chain connects TRBV4-2 to TRBJ2-1, with unresolved D. V shed 0 bases and J shed 9 bases, with 9 bases lying between them. The CDR3 covers 13 residues. Germline values: CDR1 LGHNA, CDR2 YNFKEQ. The CDR3 spells CASSQDPNSEQFF. CDR3 coding DNA: TGTGCCAGCAGCCAAGATCCCAATAGTGAGCAGTTCTTC.

Remarks on this clonotype: One end of the junction is discordant with germline, which a read error may explain. The chain combines TRBV20-1 with TRBJ2-1; a weak D match, TRBD2 (5 bases). Germline V lookup: CDR1 DFQATT, CDR2 SNEGSKA (reference sequence). This CDR3 has 16 residues. The CDR3 reads CCARESGNRRYNEQFF. CDR3 DNA sequence: TGCTGTGCTAGAGAATCGGGGAACCGGAGATACAATGAGCAGTTCTTC.

The table lists this clonotype with many counts. This rearrangement joins TRBV5-1 to TRBJ2-1; 13 bases are a match to TRBD2. Unmatched junction bases numbered 9, after V lost 4 bases and J lost 2 bases. The CDR3 has 18 residues. The germline gives CDR1 SGHRS, CDR2 YFSETQ. As DNA, the CDR3 is TGCGCCAGCAGCCAGAACGGACTAGCGGGAGTTGCCTACAATGAGCAGTTCTTC. Translating it yields CASSQNGLAGVAYNEQFF.

This clonotype has a count of ten or more. The genes are TRBV30 and TRBJ1-2; 11 bases are shared with TRBD1. The trim removed 0 bases at V and 8 bases at J, leaving 8 bases unmatched. This CDR3 contains 15 residues. CDR1 and CDR2 (germline): GTSNPN, SVGIG (reference sequence). For the CDR3, the DNA is TGTGCCTGGAGTGTAGGGACAGGGGGTAAAGGCGGCTACACCTTC. Its translation: CAWSVGTGGKGGYTF.

This clonotype has a handful of counts. The rearrangement links TRBV29-1 to TRBJ1-1, with a tentative D call TRBD1 (5 bases). The CDR3 runs 11 residues. The V end was cut by 7 bases, the J end by 5 bases, with 11 bases between. Germline CDR1 SQVTM, CDR2 ANQGSEA. CDR3 in amino acids: CSATQATEAFF. The CDR3 DNA sequence: TGCAGCGCAACACAGGCGACTGAAGCTTTCTTT.

This clonotype was observed at least ten times. V gene TRBV7-2 combines with J gene TRBJ2-5; tentatively, D is TRBD1 or TRBD2 (7 bases each). This CDR3 region has 14 residues. Germline V gene sequence: CDR1 SGHTA, CDR2 FQGNSA. V shed 6 bases and J shed 5 bases, with 16 bases lying between them. The CDR3 spells CASSWQGGEETQYF. CDR3 coding DNA: TGTGCCAGCAGTTGGCAGGGGGGGGAGGAGACCCAGTACTTC.

V usage is TRBV7-8 and J usage is TRBJ2-2, with D perhaps TRBD1 (8 bases). This CDR3 contains 16 residues. Trimming took off 2 bases at V and 4 bases at J, with 14 bases between the two ends. Germline CDR1 and CDR2: SGHVS and FQNEAQ. CDR3 residues: CASSLQTGGGTGELFF. CDR3 nucleotide sequence: TGTGCCAGCAGCTTACAAACAGGGGGGGGCACCGGGGAGCTGTTTTTT.

In its sample, this clonotype was seen many times. The chain carries TRBV7-9 and TRBJ1-6, with 7 bases that match TRBD1. The CDR3 runs to 12 residues. Germline CDR1 SEHNR, CDR2 FQNEAQ (reference sequence). The V and J ends lost 11 bases and 8 bases, in that order; junction bases with no gene match: 6. This CDR3 reads CAGDRLHSPLHF. The CDR3 bases are TGTGCCGGGGACAGACTACATTCACCCCTCCACTTT.

This clonotype was seen a handful of times. At one end the junction does not follow the germline gene, possibly because of a read error. The chain is built from TRBV20-1 and TRBJ2-1; 9 bases agree with TRBD2. The germline V gene has CDR1 DFQATT and CDR2 SNEGSKA (reference sequence). This CDR3 contains 17 residues. The chain's CDR3 is CCAVGLSGRLDYNEQFF. The CDR3 DNA reads as TGCTGTGCTGTGGGACTTAGCGGGAGACTCGACTACAATGAGCAGTTCTTC.

In its sample, this clonotype was seen a few times. This chain connects TRBV6-1 to TRBJ2-1; D is unresolved. Trimming removed 7 bases from V and 3 bases from J, with 16 bases in between. The CDR3 covers 15 residues. Germline values: CDR1 MNHNS, CDR2 SASEGT. The CDR3 loop is CASTFSQPGYNEQFF. The CDR3 bases are TGTGCCAGCACCTTCTCCCAGCCCGGCTACAATGAGCAGTTCTTC.

This clonotype occurred many times. V and J are TRBV7-2 and TRBJ2-7, with no clear D. The CDR3 is 12 residues long. The V and J ends lost 5 bases and 6 bases respectively, with 11 bases between them. Germline CDR1 reads SGHTA; CDR2 reads FQGNSA. The DNA of the CDR3 is TGTGCCAGCAGCCCCCAGTCGCCCGAGCAGTACTTC. Protein sequence: CASSPQSPEQYF. The full variable domain, rest sourced from reference TRBV7-2 and TRBJ2-7, is GAGVSQSPSNKVTEKGKDVELRCDPISGHTALYWYRQSLGQGLEFLIYFQGNSAPDKSGLPSDRFSAERTGGSVSTLTIQRTQQEDSAVYLCASSPQSPEQYFGPGTRLTVT.

Remarks on this clonotype: A much larger clone differs from this one at a single base, so this may be a read error. The genes are TRBV12-5 and TRBJ1-1; the D is unclear. The CDR3 contains 12 residues. CDR1 is LGHNT, CDR2 FRNRAP, per germline. With 8 bases removed from V and 7 bases from J, the gap between germline ends came to 14 bases. The CDR3 here is CASHRVGIEAFF. The CDR3 coding sequence is TGTGCTAGTCACCGGGTGGGCATTGAAGCTTTCTTT.

This chain uses TRBV20-1 with TRBJ2-5; 7 bases are shared with TRBD1. Germline V CDR1 and CDR2: DFQATT, SNEGSKA (reference sequence). With V trimmed by 3 bases and J by 5 bases, 6 bases remained unmatched. There are 13 residues in the CDR3. CDR3 sequence reads: CSARGNRGETQYF. The CDR3 DNA is TGCAGTGCTAGGGGGAACAGGGGTGAGACCCAGTACTTC.

This clonotype was recorded many times. The chain couples TRBV27 to TRBJ1-4; 10 nucleotides match TRBD1. Germline V gene sequence: CDR1 MNHEY, CDR2 SMNVEV (reference sequence). J was trimmed by 1 base and V by 6 bases; bases with no gene match: 2. The CDR3 spans 15 residues. The CDR3 coding sequence is TGTGCCAGCAGCGACAGGGGGCGAACTAATGAAAAACTGTTTTTT. Protein sequence: CASSDRGRTNEKLFF.

This clonotype was recorded a few times. The chain recombines TRBV7-2 with TRBJ2-5, with 12 bases aligning to TRBD2. The CDR3 length is 16 residues. V trimming: 0 bases; J trimming: 4 bases; junction bases outside the gene matches: 3. Germline values: CDR1 SGHTA, CDR2 FQGNSA. The CDR3 nucleotides are TGTGCCAGCAGCTTAGCGCGACTAGCGGGAGTAGAGACCCAGTACTTC. This codes for CASSLARLAGVETQYF.

This clonotype came up many times. This chain joins TRBV20-1 and TRBJ1-3, with D unclear. V gave up 5 bases and J gave up 0 bases, with 11 bases separating them. The CDR3 spans 14 residues. Germline CDR1 is DFQATT and CDR2 is SNEGSKA (reference sequence). CDR3 DNA sequence: TGCAGTGCTGACTACATGGACTCTGGAAACACCATATATTTT. Translated: CSADYMDSGNTIYF.

Comments on this clonotype: The germline gene is not matched at one end of the junction; a read error may be the cause. V is TRBV20-1 and J is TRBJ1-5; 7 positions agree with TRBD1. CDR1 DFQATT and CDR2 SNEGSKA come from the germline V gene (reference sequence). The CDR3 sequence is 16 residues long. CDR3: CCARGRGRPPDQPQHF. The CDR3 DNA reads as TGCTGTGCTAGAGGCAGGGGGAGACCACCCGATCAGCCCCAGCATTTT.

This clonotype was counted many times. J is TRBJ1-5 and V is TRBV6-6, with unresolved D. The CDR3 sequence is 13 residues long. The V gene lost 2 bases and the J gene lost 4 bases, with 6 bases spanning the gap. Germline V gene data show CDR1 as MNHNY and CDR2 as SVGAGI (reference sequence). CDR3 coding DNA: TGTGCCAGCAGTTACCAGCCGAATCAGCCCCAGCATTTT. Its translation is CASSYQPNQPQHF.

Ten or more counts support this clonotype. V gene TRBV20-1 combines with J gene TRBJ2-5, with a possible D match to TRBD2 (5 bases). From germline, CDR1 is DFQATT and CDR2 SNEGSKA (reference sequence). CDR3 length: 12 residues. V was cut by 3 bases and J by 9 bases, with 14 bases left in between. As DNA, the CDR3 is TGCAGTGCTAGGAGGCAACTGCGGGCCCAGTACTTC. Amino acids: CSARRQLRAQYF.